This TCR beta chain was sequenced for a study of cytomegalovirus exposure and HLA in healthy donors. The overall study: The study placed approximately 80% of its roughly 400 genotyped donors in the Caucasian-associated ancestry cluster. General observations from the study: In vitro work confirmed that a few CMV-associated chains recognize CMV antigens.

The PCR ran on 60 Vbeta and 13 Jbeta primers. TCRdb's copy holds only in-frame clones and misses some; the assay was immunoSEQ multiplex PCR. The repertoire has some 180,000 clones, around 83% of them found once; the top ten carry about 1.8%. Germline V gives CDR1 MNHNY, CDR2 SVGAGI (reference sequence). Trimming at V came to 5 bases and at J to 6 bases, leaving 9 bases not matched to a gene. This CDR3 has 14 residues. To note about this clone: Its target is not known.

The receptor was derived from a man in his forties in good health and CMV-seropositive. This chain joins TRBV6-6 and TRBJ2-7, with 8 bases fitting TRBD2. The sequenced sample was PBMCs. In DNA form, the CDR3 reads TGTGCCAGCAGTAATCCGGGACTAGAGAGCGAGCAGTACTTC. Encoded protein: CASSNPGLESEQYF.